A selection of T cell receptor beta chains follows, all from one sample in a study of cytomegalovirus exposure and HLA in healthy donors. Profiling relied on immunoSEQ multiplex PCR, and the TCRdb table lists in-frame clones only, not all of them. This table holds 65,000 to 85,000 clones, roughly 90% found once. The sample consisted of PBMCs. The receptors derive from a woman aged 25 to 39 in good health and CMV-seronegative. Both conserved end residues are part of each CDR3. Fields, in order: J gene, D gene, clone size, V gene, CDR3 DNA, CDR3 protein. The D gene is left open where the match is weak. Clone size is given for some rows only: seen once, a few or many times, or a class if the clone is expanded.

TRBJ2-3 | - | - | TRBV6-4 | TGTGCCAGCAGTGACGGTGAAGGGGGCACAGATACGCAGTATTTT | CASSDGEGGTDTQYF
TRBJ2-7 | - | - | TRBV5-4 | TGTGCCAGCAGCCCGGGGGGCTCGTACTACGAGCAGTACTTC | CASSPGGSYYEQYF
TRBJ2-7 | - | - | TRBV18 | TGTGCCAGCTCACCAAGACTAGTGAACGAGCAGTACTTC | CASSPRLVNEQYF
TRBJ2-1 | TRBD1 | - | TRBV19 | TGTGCCAGTAGTACACGAGACAGGGTCAATGAGCAGTTCTTC | CASSTRDRVNEQFF
TRBJ2-3 | - | - | TRBV7-8 | TGTGCCAGCAGCCCTGTGGGGGGAGATACGCAGTATTTT | CASSPVGGDTQYF
TRBJ2-1 | - | - | TRBV7-6 | TGTGCCAGCAGCGCCACTAGAAATGAGCAGTTCTTC | CASSATRNEQFF
TRBJ2-3 | TRBD2 | - | TRBV11-2 | TGTGCCAGCAGCCAGGGACTAGCGGAGCCTCGCACAGATACGCAGTATTTT | CASSQGLAEPRTDTQYF
TRBJ1-5 | - | - | TRBV4-1 | TGCGCCAGCAGCCGCGAGGGACTTGGCAATCAGCCCCAGCATTTT | CASSREGLGNQPQHF
TRBJ1-3 | TRBD1 | - | TRBV6-5 | TGTGCCAGCATACGCAGGGGGGGAAACACCATATATTTT | CASIRRGGNTIYF
TRBJ2-5 | TRBD1 | - | TRBV19 | TGTGCCAGCCGGGACAGACTATACCAAGAGACCCAGTACTTC | CASRDRLYQETQYF
TRBJ2-3 | TRBD2 | - | TRBV30 | TGTGCCTGGAGTGCCGGGACTAGCGTAAAAAGCACAGATACGCAGTATTTT | CAWSAGTSVKSTDTQYF
TRBJ2-7 | TRBD1 | - | TRBV4-3 | TGCGCCAGCAGCCAAGACGTGACAGGGTCCGACGAGCAGTACTTC | CASSQDVTGSDEQYF
TRBJ2-1 | - | - | TRBV12-5 | TGTGCTAGTGGTTCACAGAGCTCCTACAATGAGCAGTTCTTC | CASGSQSSYNEQFF
TRBJ2-5 | TRBD1 | - | TRBV30 | TGTGCCTACGGACAGGGCGGGGAGACCCAGTACTTC | CAYGQGGETQYF
TRBJ1-5 | TRBD1 | - | TRBV19 | TGTGCCAGTAATAAGGGGGCGATGGGGAATCAGCCCCAGCATTTT | CASNKGAMGNQPQHF
TRBJ2-7 | TRBD2 | - | TRBV9 | TGTGCCAGCAGCGGAGGGACTAGCGGGAACTCCTACGAGCAGTACTTC | CASSGGTSGNSYEQYF
TRBJ2-7 | - | - | TRBV28 | TGTGCCAGCAGTTTACGGGAGTTATTGTTCGAGCAGTACTTC | CASSLRELLFEQYF
TRBJ1-2 | TRBD1 | few | TRBV6-5 | TGTGCCAGCAGTAGGACAGGGGGCGGTGGCGGCTACACCTTC | CASSRTGGGGGYTF
TRBJ2-1 | TRBD2 | - | TRBV2 | TGTGCCAGCAGTGAATGGACTAGCGGTCTTTACAATGAGCAGTTCTTC | CASSEWTSGLYNEQFF
TRBJ2-6 | - | - | TRBV6-1 | TGTGCCAGCAGTGAAGTACAGGGTGGGGCCTCTGGGGCCAACGTCCTGACTTTC | CASSEVQGGASGANVLTF
TRBJ2-1 | TRBD1 | once | TRBV28 | TGTGCCAGCACTTCAGGGGGCCATGACAATGAGCAGTTCTTC | CASTSGGHDNEQFF
TRBJ2-7 | TRBD1 | - | TRBV16 | TGTGCCAGCAGCCCCGGGACAGAGGGCGAGCAGTACTTC | CASSPGTEGEQYF
TRBJ2-3 | - | once | TRBV4-3 | TGCGCCAGCAGCCAAGTTTCTTGGGGGGGCACAGATACGCAGTATTTT | CASSQVSWGGTDTQYF
TRBJ2-3 | TRBD2 | - | TRBV7-8 | TGTGCCAGCAGCTTAATAACTAGCGGAGTGCGGTCAGATACGCAGTATTTT | CASSLITSGVRSDTQYF
TRBJ1-1 | - | - | TRBV7-8 | TGTGCCAGCAGCTTACAGGGGAACACTGAAGCTTTCTTT | CASSLQGNTEAFF
TRBJ2-6 | TRBD1 | - | TRBV5-4 | TGTGCCAGCAGCCGGACAGGGGCCCCTGGTGGGGCCAACGTCCTGACTTTC | CASSRTGAPGGANVLTF
TRBJ2-2 | TRBD1 | - | TRBV7-9 | TGTGCCAGCAGCTTGACAGGGGAGCGGGCCGGGGAGCTGTTTTTT | CASSLTGERAGELFF
TRBJ2-7 | - | - | TRBV5-1 | TGCGCCAGCAGCTTTATGCAGGGGGGCTACGAGCAGTACTTC | CASSFMQGGYEQYF
TRBJ1-4 | TRBD1 | - | TRBV10-1 | TGCGCCAACCCGACAGGGGGAAAGGAAAAACTGTTTTTT | CANPTGGKEKLFF
TRBJ1-4 | - | - | TRBV7-2 | TGTGCCAGCAGTCCCGACACGTTTAATGAAAAACTGTTTTTT | CASSPDTFNEKLFF
TRBJ2-5 | TRBD2 | - | TRBV7-6 | TGTGCCAGCAGCTTAGATATAAGCGGGAGCGGTGAGACCCAGTACTTC | CASSLDISGSGETQYF
TRBJ1-2 | - | once | TRBV7-2 | TGTGCCAGCAGCTTAAGGGGTCGCTATGGCTACACCTTC | CASSLRGRYGYTF
TRBJ2-7 | TRBD2 | - | TRBV7-9 | TGTGCCAGCAGCCCCCGACTAGCTTACTACGAGCAGTACTTC | CASSPRLAYYEQYF
TRBJ1-2 | - | - | TRBV6-1 | TGTGCCAGCAGTGAAGCTCCGGGAAGGTCGAACTATGGCTACACCTTC | CASSEAPGRSNYGYTF
TRBJ2-2 | TRBD1 | - | TRBV5-1 | TGCGCCAGCAGTGTCCCCAGGACAGGGAACACCGGGGAGCTGTTTTTT | CASSVPRTGNTGELFF
TRBJ1-5 | TRBD1 | - | TRBV28 | TGTGCCAGCAGCTACCCGACAGGGGGAAATCAGCCCCAGCATTTT | CASSYPTGGNQPQHF
TRBJ2-2 | - | - | TRBV9 | TGTGCCAGCAGCCCCGGACAGTGGGCCCACACCGGGGAGCTGTTTTTT | CASSPGQWAHTGELFF
TRBJ2-1 | TRBD2 | - | TRBV5-6 | TGTGCCAGCAGCCCTCGGGCTAGCGGGAGGGTCAATGAGCAGTTCTTC | CASSPRASGRVNEQFF
TRBJ2-1 | TRBD2 | - | TRBV29-1 | TGCAGCGTTGAAACGATCGCCGGGACTAGCGGGTACAATGAGCAGTTCTTC | CSVETIAGTSGYNEQFF
TRBJ1-2 | TRBD1 | - | TRBV27 | TGTGCCAGCAGTTATACAGGGGATGGCTACACCTTC | CASSYTGDGYTF
TRBJ1-3 | - | - | TRBV30 | TGTGCCTGGAGTGTAACTGCAGGGTCTGGAAACACCATATATTTT | CAWSVTAGSGNTIYF
TRBJ1-1 | - | - | TRBV7-3 | TGTGCCAGCAGCGTACAGGGGAACACTGAAGCTTTCTTT | CASSVQGNTEAFF
TRBJ2-1 | TRBD1 | - | TRBV2 | TGTGCCAGCAGTCAGGGGGCCAATGAGCAGTTCTTC | CASSQGANEQFF
TRBJ2-3 | - | - | TRBV5-6 | TGTGCCAGCAGCTTGGTGACAGGGAGGAGCACAGATACGCAGTATTTT | CASSLVTGRSTDTQYF
TRBJ1-4 | TRBD1 | - | TRBV27 | TGTGCCAGCAGTCCTCGGACAGGGCCGGAAAAACTGTTTTTT | CASSPRTGPEKLFF
TRBJ1-1 | - | few | TRBV21-1 | TGTGCCAGCAGCAAGGGGGGGGCAGGTGGGCGAAGGGCTGAAGCTTTCTTT | CASSKGGAGGRRAEAFF
TRBJ2-7 | TRBD1 | - | TRBV27 | TGTGCCAGCAGTTTAGGGGACAGCTCCTACGAGCAGTACTTC | CASSLGDSSYEQYF